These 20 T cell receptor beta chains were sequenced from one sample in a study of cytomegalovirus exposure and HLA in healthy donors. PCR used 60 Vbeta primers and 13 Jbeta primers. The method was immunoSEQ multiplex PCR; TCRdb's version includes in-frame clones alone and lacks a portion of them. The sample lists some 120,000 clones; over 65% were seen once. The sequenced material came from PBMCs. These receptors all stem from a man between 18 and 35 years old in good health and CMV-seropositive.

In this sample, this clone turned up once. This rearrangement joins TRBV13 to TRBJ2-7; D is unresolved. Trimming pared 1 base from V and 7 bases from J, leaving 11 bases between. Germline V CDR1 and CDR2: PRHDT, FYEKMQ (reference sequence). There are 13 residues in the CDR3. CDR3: CASSLARSVEQYF. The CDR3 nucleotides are TGTGCCAGCAGCTTAGCCCGGAGCGTAGAGCAGTACTTC.

Here the CDR3 reads CASSLLPPGQGVLQRELFF. CDR3 bases: TGTGCCAGCAGTTTACTTCCGCCGGGACAGGGGGTCCTGCAGCGGGAGCTGTTTTTT. V and J are TRBV27 and TRBJ2-2, with 11 bases aligning to TRBD1. Germline CDR1 and CDR2: MNHEY and SMNVEV (reference sequence). V was clipped by 2 bases and J by 9 bases; unmatched bases: 17. This CDR3 has 19 residues.

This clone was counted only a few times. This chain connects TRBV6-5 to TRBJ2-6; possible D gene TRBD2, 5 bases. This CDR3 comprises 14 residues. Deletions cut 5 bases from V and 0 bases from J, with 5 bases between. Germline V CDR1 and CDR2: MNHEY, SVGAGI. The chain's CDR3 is CASSGSSGANVLTF. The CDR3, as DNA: TGTGCCAGCAGTGGGAGCTCTGGGGCCAACGTCCTGACTTTC.

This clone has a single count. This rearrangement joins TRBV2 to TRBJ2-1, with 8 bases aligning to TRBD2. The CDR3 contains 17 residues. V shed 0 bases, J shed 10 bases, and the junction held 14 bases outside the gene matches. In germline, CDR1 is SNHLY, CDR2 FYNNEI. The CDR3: CASSEALHFGGALEQFF. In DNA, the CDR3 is TGTGCCAGCAGTGAAGCGCTCCATTTCGGGGGGGCCCTCGAGCAGTTCTTC.

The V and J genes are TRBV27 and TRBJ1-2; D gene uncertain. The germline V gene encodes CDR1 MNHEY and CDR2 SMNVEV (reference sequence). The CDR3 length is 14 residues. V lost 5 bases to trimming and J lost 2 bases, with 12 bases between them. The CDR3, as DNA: TGTGCCAGCAGTCTCGCGGCTGGGAACTATGGCTACACCTTC. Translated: CASSLAAGNYGYTF.

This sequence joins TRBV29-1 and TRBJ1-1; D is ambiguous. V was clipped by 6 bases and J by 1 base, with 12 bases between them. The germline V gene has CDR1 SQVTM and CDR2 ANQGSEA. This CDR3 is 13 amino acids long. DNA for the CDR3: TGCAGCGTCAGCATAGACAAGAACACTGAAGCTTTCTTT. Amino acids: CSVSIDKNTEAFF.

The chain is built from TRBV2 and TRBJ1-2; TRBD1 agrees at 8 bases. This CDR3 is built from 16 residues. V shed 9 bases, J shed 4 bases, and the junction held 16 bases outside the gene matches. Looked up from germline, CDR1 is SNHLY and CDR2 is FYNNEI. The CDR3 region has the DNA TGTGCCAGTCCTCGCCGGACAGGGAAGTCGATCTATGGCTACACCTTC. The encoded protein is CASPRRTGKSIYGYTF.

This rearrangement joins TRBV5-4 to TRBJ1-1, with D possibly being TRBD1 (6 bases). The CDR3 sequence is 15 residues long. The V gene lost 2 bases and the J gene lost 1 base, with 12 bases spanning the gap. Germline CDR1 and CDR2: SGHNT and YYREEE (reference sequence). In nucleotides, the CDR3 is TGTGCCAGCAGCTTAATTGGGACATCGAACACTGAAGCTTTCTTT. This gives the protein CASSLIGTSNTEAFF.

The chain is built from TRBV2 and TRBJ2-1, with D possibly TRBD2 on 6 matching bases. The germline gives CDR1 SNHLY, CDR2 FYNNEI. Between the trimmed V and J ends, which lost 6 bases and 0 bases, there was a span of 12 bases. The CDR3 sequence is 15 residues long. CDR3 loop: CASRAGGLSYNEQFF. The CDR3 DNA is TGTGCCAGCAGGGCTGGAGGGCTCTCCTACAATGAGCAGTTCTTC.

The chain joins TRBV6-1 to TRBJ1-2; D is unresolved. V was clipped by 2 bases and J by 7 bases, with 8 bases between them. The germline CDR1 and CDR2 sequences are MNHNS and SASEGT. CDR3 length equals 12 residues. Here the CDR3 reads CASSELGSGYTF. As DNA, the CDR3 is TGTGCCAGCAGTGAACTCGGGTCTGGCTACACCTTC.

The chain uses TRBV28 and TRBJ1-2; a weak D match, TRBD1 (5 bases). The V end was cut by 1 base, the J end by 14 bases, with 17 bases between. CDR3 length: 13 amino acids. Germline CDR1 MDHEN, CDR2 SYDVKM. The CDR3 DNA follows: TGTGCCAGCAGTTTATCAGCGGGACTGGGGGAGACCTTC. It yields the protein CASSLSAGLGETF.

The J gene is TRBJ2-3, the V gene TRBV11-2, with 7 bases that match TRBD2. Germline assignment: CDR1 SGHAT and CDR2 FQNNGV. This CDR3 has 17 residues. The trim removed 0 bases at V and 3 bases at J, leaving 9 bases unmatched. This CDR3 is CASSLDKLARRTDTQYF. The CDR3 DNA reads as TGTGCCAGCAGCTTAGACAAACTAGCGAGGAGGACAGATACGCAGTATTTT.

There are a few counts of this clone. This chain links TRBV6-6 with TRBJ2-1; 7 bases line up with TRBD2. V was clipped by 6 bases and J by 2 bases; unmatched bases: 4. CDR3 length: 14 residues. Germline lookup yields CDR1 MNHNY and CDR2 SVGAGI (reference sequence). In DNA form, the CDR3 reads TGTGCCAGCAGCCCTAGCGGTCCCTACAATGAGCAGTTCTTC. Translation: CASSPSGPYNEQFF.

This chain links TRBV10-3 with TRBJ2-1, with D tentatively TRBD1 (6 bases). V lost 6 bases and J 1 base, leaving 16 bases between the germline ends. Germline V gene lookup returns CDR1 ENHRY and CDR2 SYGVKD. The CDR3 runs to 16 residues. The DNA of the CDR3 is TGTGCCATCAGCGGATATGAGGGGGTTTCCTACAATGAGCAGTTCTTC. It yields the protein CAISGYEGVSYNEQFF.

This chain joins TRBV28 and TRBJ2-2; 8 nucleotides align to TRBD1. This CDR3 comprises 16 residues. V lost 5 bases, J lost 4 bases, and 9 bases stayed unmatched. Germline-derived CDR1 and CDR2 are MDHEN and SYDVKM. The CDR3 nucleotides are TGTGCCAGCAGTGGCCTCAGGGGGCGCGGCACCGGGGAGCTGTTTTTT. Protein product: CASSGLRGRGTGELFF.

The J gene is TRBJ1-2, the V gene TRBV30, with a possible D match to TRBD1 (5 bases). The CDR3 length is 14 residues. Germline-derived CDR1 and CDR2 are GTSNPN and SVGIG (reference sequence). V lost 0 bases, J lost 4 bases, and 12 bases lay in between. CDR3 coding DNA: TGTGCCTGGAGTGTAACAGGACCATTCTATGGCTACACCTTC. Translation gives CAWSVTGPFYGYTF. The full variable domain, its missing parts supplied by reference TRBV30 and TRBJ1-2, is SQTIHQWPATLVQPVGSPLSLECTVEGTSNPNLYWYRQAAGRGLQLLFYSVGIGQISSEVPQNLSASRPQDRQFILSSKKLLLSDSGFYLCAWSVTGPFYGYTFGSGTRLTVV.

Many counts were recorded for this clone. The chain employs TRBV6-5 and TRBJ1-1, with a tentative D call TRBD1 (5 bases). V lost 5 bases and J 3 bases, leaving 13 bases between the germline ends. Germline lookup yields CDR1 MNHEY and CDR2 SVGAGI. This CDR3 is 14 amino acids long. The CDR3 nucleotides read TGTGCCAGCAGTCTCAGGGTGAGCTACACTGAAGCTTTCTTT. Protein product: CASSLRVSYTEAFF.

Here the CDR3 reads CASSLEETGAWGPQHF. The CDR3 DNA reads as TGTGCCAGCAGCTTAGAAGAGACAGGGGCGTGGGGACCCCAGCATTTT. V and J are TRBV7-8 and TRBJ1-5, with 8 bases matching TRBD1. The ends lost 1 base at V and 10 bases at J; junction bases unmatched: 12. The CDR3 is 16 amino acids. CDR1 and CDR2 (germline): SGHVS, FQNEAQ.

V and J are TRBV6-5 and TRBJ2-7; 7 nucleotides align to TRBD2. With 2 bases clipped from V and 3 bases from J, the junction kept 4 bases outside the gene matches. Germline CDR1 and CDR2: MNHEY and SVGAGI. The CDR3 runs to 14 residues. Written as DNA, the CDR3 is TGTGCCAGCAGTTACATGGCGGGGGACTACGAGCAGTACTTC. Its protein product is CASSYMAGDYEQYF.

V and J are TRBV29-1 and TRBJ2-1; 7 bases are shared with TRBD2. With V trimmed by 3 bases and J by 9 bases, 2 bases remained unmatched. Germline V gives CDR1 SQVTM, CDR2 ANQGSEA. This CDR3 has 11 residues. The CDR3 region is CSVEGGVEQFF. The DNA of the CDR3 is TGCAGCGTTGAGGGAGGGGTTGAGCAGTTCTTC.